This T cell receptor beta chain was captured by sequencing in a study of PD-1 blockade in mismatch repair-deficient tumors. With respect to this clone: As yet, its antigen is unknown.

Study-wide findings and caveats: Tumor-resident clones, often undetectable pretreatment in blood, expanded then contracted after pembrolizumab.

The repertoire was sequenced with immunoSEQ multiplex PCR; TCRdb's copy has only in-frame clones and lacks some. The table lists about 9,400 clones, more than 70% of them singletons, with about 0.97% in the top ten. Losses at the gene ends were 5 bases for V and 2 bases for J; bases not matched to a gene: 10. The germline gives CDR1 SGHTA, CDR2 FQGNSA. CDR3 length: 16 residues. The clonotype originates from an adult with mismatch repair-deficient cancer. V and J are TRBV7-2 and TRBJ2-7; 9 positions agree with TRBD2. The sample in question was PBMCs, obtained 46 weeks after starting pembrolizumab. The CDR3 bases are TGTGCCAGCAGCGACCTTAGCGGGAGATCCCCCTACGAGCAGTACTTC. Translating it yields CASSDLSGRSPYEQYF.